The 18 T cell receptor beta chains below all came from one sample that was sequenced in a study of metastatic and nonmetastatic thyroid tumors. Among the patients, none had received any treatment before thyroid surgery. TCRdb redid the clone calls on the PCR reads using MiXCR. This sample has about 46,000 clones, with around a quarter found just once. The sequenced material came from blood. The receptors here all came from a male donor with papillary thyroid cancer or a benign thyroid nodule (not recorded which). Some clones in this sample may be carry-over from other donors' samples.

This rearrangement joins TRBV6-5 to TRBJ1-6; 7 bases agree with TRBD1. J was trimmed by 6 bases and V by 6 bases; bases with no gene match: 8. This CDR3 comprises 15 residues. CDR1 and CDR2 from the germline V gene are MNHEY and SVGAGI. CDR3 protein: CASRLQGLGNSPLHF. CDR3 bases: TGTGCCAGCAGGTTACAGGGGTTGGGTAATTCACCCCTCCACTTT.

This clone occurred many times. This chain joins TRBV18 and TRBJ2-1; 8 nucleotides align to TRBD2. Trimming took 6 bases from V and 4 from J; bases not matched to a gene: 8. CDR1 and CDR2 from the germline V gene are KGHSH and LQKENI. The CDR3 has 15 residues. CDR3 loop: CASSYRGGAYNEQFF. The CDR3 coding sequence is TGTGCCAGCTCGTATCGGGGGGGCGCTTACAATGAGCAGTTCTTC.

This clone was recorded many times. The rearrangement links TRBV10-1 to TRBJ2-1; 11 nucleotides match TRBD2. This CDR3 is 17 amino acids long. Germline V gene data show CDR1 as WNHNN and CDR2 as SYGVQD (reference sequence). V was pared by 5 bases and J by 5 bases, with 11 bases of the junction left unmatched. CDR3: CASSPQPGLAVDNEQFF. DNA for the CDR3: TGCGCCAGCAGTCCTCAACCGGGACTAGCGGTCGACAATGAGCAGTTCTTC.

The chain couples TRBV9 to TRBJ1-1; TRBD1 might be the D (6 bases). CDR3 size: 15 residues. Deletions cut 4 bases from V and 1 base from J, with 14 bases between. CDR1 and CDR2 (germline): SGDLS, YYNGEE. The CDR3 is CASSFQGGQNTEAFF. DNA of the CDR3: TGTGCCAGCAGCTTTCAAGGGGGACAGAACACTGAAGCTTTCTTT.

The chain uses TRBV7-9 and TRBJ1-1, with 7 bases fitting TRBD1. V lost 7 bases to trimming and J lost 3 bases; unmatched junction nucleotides: 8. Per germline, CDR1 SEHNR and CDR2 FQNEAQ (reference sequence). CDR3 size: 14 residues. DNA of the CDR3: TGTGCCAGCAACCTACAGGGGCTGGACACTGAAGCTTTCTTT. Residues: CASNLQGLDTEAFF. The whole variable domain, remainder taken from reference TRBV7-9 and TRBJ1-1, is DTGVSQNPRHKITKRGQNVTFRCDPISEHNRLYWYRQTLGQGPEFLTYFQNEAQLEKSRLLSDRFSAERPKGSFSTLEIQRTEQGDSAMYLCASNLQGLDTEAFFGQGTRLTVV.

In this sample, this clone turned up many times. Likely a read error: the CDR3 ends without its conserved phenylalanine or tryptophan. Other DNA variants within this sample encode the same CDR3. CDR3 loop: CASSPGESRHYEQYS. For the CDR3, the DNA is TGTGCCAGCTCACCGGGGGAGAGCAGGCACTACGAGCAGTACTCC. V usage is TRBV18 and J usage is TRBJ2-7; either TRBD1 or TRBD2 may fit D (5 bases each). Trimming took off 3 bases at V and 3 bases at J, with 15 bases between the two ends. CDR3 size: 15 residues. CDR1 is KGHSH and CDR2 is LQKENI in the germline V gene.

The chain combines TRBV7-8 with TRBJ2-2, with D unclear. The CDR3 consists of 18 residues. The V and J ends lost 2 bases and 0 bases respectively, with 16 bases between them. Germline CDR1 reads SGHVS; CDR2 reads FQNEAQ. The DNA for the CDR3 is TGTGCCAGCAGCTTAATAGGTCTTGACCTCGCGAACACCGGGGAGCTGTTTTTT. Amino acids: CASSLIGLDLANTGELFF.

V is TRBV2 and J is TRBJ2-7, with TRBD1 matching over 9 bases. The germline CDR1 and CDR2 sequences are SNHLY and FYNNEI. This CDR3 spans 13 amino acids. J was trimmed by 7 bases and V by 8 bases; bases with no gene match: 9. CDR3 bases: TGTGCCAGCGAACCACAGGGGGCGGGAGAGCAGTACTTC. Protein product: CASEPQGAGEQYF.

This clone has only a few counts. V and J are TRBV19 and TRBJ2-2; TRBD1 matches 9 bases. Germline-derived CDR1 and CDR2 are LNHDA and SQIVND (reference sequence). Trimming at V came to 9 bases and at J to 5 bases, leaving 4 bases not matched to a gene. This CDR3 region has 13 residues. The CDR3 loop reads CASAGTGTGELFF. For the CDR3, the DNA is TGTGCCAGCGCCGGGACAGGGACCGGGGAGCTGTTTTTT.

This clone was counted ten times or more. This sequence joins TRBV20-1 and TRBJ2-7, with TRBD2 identical over 7 bases. Looked up from germline, CDR1 is DFQATT and CDR2 is SNEGSKA (reference sequence). This CDR3 is built from 14 residues. V lost 4 bases to trimming and J lost 5 bases; unmatched junction nucleotides: 11. The DNA for the CDR3 is TGCAGTGCTACCCTAGCGGAAGGTAGCAACGAGCAGTACTTC. Translation gives CSATLAEGSNEQYF.

This clone was counted many times. This sequence joins TRBV4-1 and TRBJ2-2; 11 bases align to TRBD2. Unmatched junction bases numbered 3, after V lost 2 bases and J lost 4 bases. Germline CDR1 reads MGHRA; CDR2 reads YSYEKL. This CDR3 has 16 residues. The CDR3 region has the DNA TGCGCCAGCAGCCAAAACCTAGCGGGGGGCACCGGGGAGCTGTTTTTT. Residues: CASSQNLAGGTGELFF.

The chain recombines TRBV18 with TRBJ2-7; D is tentatively TRBD1 or TRBD2 (5 bases each). Per germline, CDR1 KGHSH and CDR2 LQKENI. The CDR3 is made up of 14 amino acids. Trimming took 3 bases from V and 5 from J, leaving 14 bases between them. The chain's CDR3 is CASSPGRILNEQYF. The CDR3 DNA sequence: TGTGCCAGCTCACCGGGACGGATCCTCAACGAGCAGTACTTC.

In its sample, this clone was seen a few times. CDR3 in DNA: TGTGCCAGCAGCCGAGGAGGGACATACTATGGCTACACCTTC. Translating gives CASSRGGTYYGYTF. The V gene is TRBV6-1, the J gene TRBJ1-2; D is perhaps TRBD1 (6 bases). The CDR3 runs 14 residues. Deletions cut 6 bases from V and 3 bases from J, with 14 bases between. Germline CDR1 is MNHNS and CDR2 is SASEGT.

V gene TRBV5-1 combines with J gene TRBJ2-7; D unclear. This CDR3 contains 14 residues. Germline CDR1 SGHRS, CDR2 YFSETQ. In nucleotides, the CDR3 is TGCTCCATCAGCTTGGTCCCAGGCCCCTACGAGCAGTACTTC. This codes for CSISLVPGPYEQYF.

The chain carries TRBV10-3 and TRBJ2-7; tentatively, D is TRBD1 or TRBD2 (5 bases each). V lost 0 bases to trimming and J lost 11 bases, with 23 bases between them. Germline V CDR1 and CDR2: ENHRY, SYGVKD. The CDR3 covers 16 residues. CDR3 sequence reads: CAISESSTREHGQEYF. The CDR3 DNA follows: TGTGCCATCAGTGAGTCGAGCACCCGGGAACACGGACAAGAGTACTTC.

This sequence joins TRBV5-1 and TRBJ1-2; 7 bases fit TRBD1. Germline loops: CDR1 SGHRS, CDR2 YFSETQ. There are 13 residues in the CDR3. V was clipped by 0 bases and J by 7 bases; unmatched bases: 3. CDR3 in amino acids: CASSLGQGSGYTF. CDR3 in DNA: TGCGCCAGCAGCTTGGGACAGGGTAGTGGCTACACCTTC.

This clone has ten or more counts. The CDR3 nucleotides are TGTGCCAGCAGCGTGACTACGGGACAGGTTTGGACCGGGGAGCTGTTTTTT. Translating it yields CASSVTTGQVWTGELFF. The J gene is TRBJ2-2, the V gene TRBV9; TRBD1 matches 8 bases. The CDR3 consists of 17 residues. Looked up from germline, CDR1 is SGDLS and CDR2 is YYNGEE. The V gene end was trimmed by 2 bases and the J gene end by 5 bases; junction bases not matched to a gene: 11.

This clone was detected many times. The chain uses TRBV6-1 and TRBJ2-7; D perhaps matches TRBD2 (7 bases). V lost 4 bases, J lost 5 bases, and 18 bases lay in between. The CDR3 sequence is 15 residues long. The germline V gene has CDR1 MNHNS and CDR2 SASEGT. The CDR3 region is CASSVWAGEGDEQYF. The CDR3 DNA is TGTGCCAGCAGTGTATGGGCGGGAGAGGGGGACGAGCAGTACTTC.